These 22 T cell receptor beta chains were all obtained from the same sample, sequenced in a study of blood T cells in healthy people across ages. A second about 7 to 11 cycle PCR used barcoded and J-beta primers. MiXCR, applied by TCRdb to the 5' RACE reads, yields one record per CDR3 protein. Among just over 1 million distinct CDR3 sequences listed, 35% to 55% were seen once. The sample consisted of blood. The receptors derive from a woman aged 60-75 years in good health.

DNA for the CDR3: TGCGCCAGCAGTGAGGAGACAGGGTTCGAGCAGTACTTC. Translation: CASSEETGFEQYF. V usage is TRBV10-2 and J usage is TRBJ2-7; 7 bases fit TRBD1. The CDR3 has 13 amino acids. V shed 2 bases and J 6 bases; nucleotides not matched to a gene: 4. Germline lookup yields CDR1 WSHSY and CDR2 SAAADI.

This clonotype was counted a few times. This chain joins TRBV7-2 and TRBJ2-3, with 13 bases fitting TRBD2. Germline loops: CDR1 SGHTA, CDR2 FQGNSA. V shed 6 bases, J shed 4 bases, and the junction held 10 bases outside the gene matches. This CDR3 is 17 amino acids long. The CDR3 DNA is TGTGCCAGCAGTCAAGCCCGGACTAGCGGGAGTCCAGATACGCAGTATTTT. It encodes CASSQARTSGSPDTQYF.

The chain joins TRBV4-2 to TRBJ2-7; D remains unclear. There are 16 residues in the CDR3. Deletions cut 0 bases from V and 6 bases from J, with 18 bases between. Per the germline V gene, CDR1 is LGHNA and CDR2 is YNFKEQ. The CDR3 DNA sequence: TGTGCCAGCAGCCAAGAGCTGGTGGCTACTCCCCTCGAGCAGTACTTC. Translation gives CASSQELVATPLEQYF.

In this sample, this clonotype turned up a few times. CDR3 nucleotides: TGTGCCAGCAGTTTAAGTACTTTCGACGACGGTCGTATCCACGAGCAGTACTTC. Amino acid sequence: CASSLSTFDDGRIHEQYF. J is TRBJ2-7 and V is TRBV28; D is unclear. The CDR3 covers 18 residues. Germline CDR1 reads MDHEN; CDR2 reads SYDVKM. V lost 2 bases to trimming and J lost 5 bases, with 25 bases between them.

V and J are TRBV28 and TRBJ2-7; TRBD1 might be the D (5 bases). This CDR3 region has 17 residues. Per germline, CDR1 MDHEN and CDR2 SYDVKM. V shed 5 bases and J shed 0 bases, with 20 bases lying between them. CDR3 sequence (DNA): TGTGCCAGCAGTCCCCATTCGACAGATTTAAGCTCCTACGAGCAGTACTTC. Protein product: CASSPHSTDLSSYEQYF.

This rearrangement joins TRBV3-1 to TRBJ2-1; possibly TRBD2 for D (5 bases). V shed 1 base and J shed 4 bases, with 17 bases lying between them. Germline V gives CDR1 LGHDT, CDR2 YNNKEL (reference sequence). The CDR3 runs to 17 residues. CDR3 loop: CASSQVLALGLYNEQFF. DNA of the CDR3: TGTGCCAGCAGCCAAGTCCTAGCTCTAGGATTATACAATGAGCAGTTCTTC.

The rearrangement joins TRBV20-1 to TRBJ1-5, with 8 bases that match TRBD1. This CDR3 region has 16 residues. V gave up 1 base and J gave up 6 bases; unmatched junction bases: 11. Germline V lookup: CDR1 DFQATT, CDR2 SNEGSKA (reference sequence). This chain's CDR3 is CSARVRQGRYSQPQHF. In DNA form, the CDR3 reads TGCAGTGCTAGAGTGAGACAGGGGCGATACAGTCAGCCCCAGCATTTT.

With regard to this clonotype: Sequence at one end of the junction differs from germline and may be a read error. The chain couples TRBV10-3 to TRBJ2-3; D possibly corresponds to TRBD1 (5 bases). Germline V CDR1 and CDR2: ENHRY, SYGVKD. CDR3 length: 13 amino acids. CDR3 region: CTIRDPSTDTQYF. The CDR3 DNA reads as TGTACCATCAGGGATCCTAGCACAGATACGCAGTATTTT.

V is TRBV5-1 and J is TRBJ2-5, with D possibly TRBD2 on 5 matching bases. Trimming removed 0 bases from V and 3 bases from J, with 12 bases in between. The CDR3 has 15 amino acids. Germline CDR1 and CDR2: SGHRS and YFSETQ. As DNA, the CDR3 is TGCGCCAGCAGCTTGGCCCGGGCGGAGGAAGAGACCCAGTACTTC. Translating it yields CASSLARAEEETQYF. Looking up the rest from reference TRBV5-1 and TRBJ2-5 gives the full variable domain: KAGVTQTPRYLIKTRGQQVTLSCSPISGHRSVSWYQQTPGQGLQFLFEYFSETQRNKGNFPGRFSGRQFSNSRSEMNVSTLELGDSALYLCASSLARAEEETQYFGPGTRLLVL.

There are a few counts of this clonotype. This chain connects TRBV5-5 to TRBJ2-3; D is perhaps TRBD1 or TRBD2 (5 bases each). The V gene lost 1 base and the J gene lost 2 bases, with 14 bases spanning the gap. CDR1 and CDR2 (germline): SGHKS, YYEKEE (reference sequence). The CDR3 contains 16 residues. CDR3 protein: CASSLTGPSFTDTQYF. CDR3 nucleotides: TGTGCCAGCAGCTTGACGGGACCGTCCTTCACAGATACGCAGTATTTT.

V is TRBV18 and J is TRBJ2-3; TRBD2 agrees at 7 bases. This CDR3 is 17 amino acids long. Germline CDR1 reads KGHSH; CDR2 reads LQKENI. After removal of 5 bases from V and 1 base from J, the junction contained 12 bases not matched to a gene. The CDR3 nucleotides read TGTGCCAGCTCAGACCGGAACGGGAGGTCGGGCACAGATACGCAGTATTTT. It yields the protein CASSDRNGRSGTDTQYF. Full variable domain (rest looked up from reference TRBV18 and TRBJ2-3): NAGVMQNPRHLVRRRGQEARLRCSPMKGHSHVYWYRQLPEEGLKFMVYLQKENIIDESGMPKERFSAEFPKEGPSILRIQQVVRGDSAAYFCASSDRNGRSGTDTQYFGPGTRLTVL.

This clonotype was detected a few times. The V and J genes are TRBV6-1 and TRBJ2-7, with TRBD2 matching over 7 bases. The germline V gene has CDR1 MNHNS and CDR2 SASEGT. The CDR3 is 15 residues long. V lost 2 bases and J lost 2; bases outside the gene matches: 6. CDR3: CASSELASGTYEQYF. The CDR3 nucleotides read TGTGCCAGCAGTGAACTGGCTAGCGGAACCTACGAGCAGTACTTC.

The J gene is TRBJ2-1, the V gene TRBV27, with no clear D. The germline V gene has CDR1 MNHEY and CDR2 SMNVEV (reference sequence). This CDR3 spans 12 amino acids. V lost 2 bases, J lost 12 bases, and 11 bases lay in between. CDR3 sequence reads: CASSLPGFGQFF. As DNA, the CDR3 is TGTGCCAGCAGTTTACCTGGTTTTGGGCAGTTCTTC.

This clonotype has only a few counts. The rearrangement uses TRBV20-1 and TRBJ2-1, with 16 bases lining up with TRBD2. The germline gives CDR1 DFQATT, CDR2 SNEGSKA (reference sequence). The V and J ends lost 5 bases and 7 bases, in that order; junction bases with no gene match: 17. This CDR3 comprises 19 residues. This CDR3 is CSAPNPGLAGGHRWNEQFF. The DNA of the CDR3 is TGCAGTGCTCCCAACCCGGGACTAGCGGGAGGGCATCGGTGGAATGAGCAGTTCTTC.

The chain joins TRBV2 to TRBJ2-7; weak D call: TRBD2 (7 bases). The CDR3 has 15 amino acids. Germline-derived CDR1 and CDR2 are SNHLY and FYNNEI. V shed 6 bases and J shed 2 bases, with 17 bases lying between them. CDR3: CASRDIGRGPYEQYF. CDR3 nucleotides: TGTGCCAGCAGAGATATCGGGCGGGGGCCCTACGAGCAGTACTTC.

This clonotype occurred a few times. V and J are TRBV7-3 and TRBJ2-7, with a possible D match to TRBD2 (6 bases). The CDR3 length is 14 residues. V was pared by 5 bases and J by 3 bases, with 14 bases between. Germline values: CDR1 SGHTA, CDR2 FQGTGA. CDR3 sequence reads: CASSAGPPDYEQYF. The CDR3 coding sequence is TGTGCCAGCAGCGCGGGACCGCCCGACTACGAGCAGTACTTC.

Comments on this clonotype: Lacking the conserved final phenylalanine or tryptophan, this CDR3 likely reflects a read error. The CDR3 nucleotides are TGTGCCAGCAGCTTAGATGGGGCTCTAACCGGGGAGACCCAGTACGTC. Translating it yields CASSLDGALTGETQYV. The chain has TRBV7-2 and TRBJ2-5, with TRBD1 as a possible D gene (5 bases). Germline V CDR1 and CDR2: SGHTA, FQGNSA. The V end lost 1 base, the J end lost 5 bases, and 17 bases lay between the germline ends. The CDR3 runs to 16 residues.

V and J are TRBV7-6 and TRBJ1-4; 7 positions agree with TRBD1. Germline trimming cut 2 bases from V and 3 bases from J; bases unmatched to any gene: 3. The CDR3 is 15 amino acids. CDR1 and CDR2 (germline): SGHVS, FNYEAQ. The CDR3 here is CASSLQGESNEKLFF. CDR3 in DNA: TGTGCCAGCAGCTTACAGGGGGAATCTAATGAAAAACTGTTTTTT.

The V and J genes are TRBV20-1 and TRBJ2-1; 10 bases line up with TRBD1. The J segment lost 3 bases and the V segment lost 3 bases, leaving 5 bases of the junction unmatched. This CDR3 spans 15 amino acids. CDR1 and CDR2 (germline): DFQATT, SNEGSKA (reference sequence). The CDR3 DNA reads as TGCAGTGCTAGGGAGACAGGGGGCCTCTACAATGAGCAGTTCTTC. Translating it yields CSARETGGLYNEQFF.

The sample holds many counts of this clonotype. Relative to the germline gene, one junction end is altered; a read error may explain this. Here the CDR3 reads CASSFGGGNEQFF. DNA of the CDR3: TGTGCCAGCAGCTTCGGGGGGGGCAATGAGCAGTTCTTC. The chain recombines TRBV5-1 with TRBJ2-1; TRBD2 agrees at 8 bases. CDR1 SGHRS and CDR2 YFSETQ come from the germline V gene. CDR3 size: 13 residues.

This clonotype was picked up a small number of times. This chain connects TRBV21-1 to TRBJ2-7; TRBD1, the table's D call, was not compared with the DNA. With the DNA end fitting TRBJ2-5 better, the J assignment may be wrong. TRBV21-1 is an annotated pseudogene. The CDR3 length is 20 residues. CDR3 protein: CASSKPNKPPGPHMGETQYF. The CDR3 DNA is TGTGCCAGCAGCAAGCCGAATAAACCCCCAGGTCCGCATATGGGGGAGACCCAGTACTTC.

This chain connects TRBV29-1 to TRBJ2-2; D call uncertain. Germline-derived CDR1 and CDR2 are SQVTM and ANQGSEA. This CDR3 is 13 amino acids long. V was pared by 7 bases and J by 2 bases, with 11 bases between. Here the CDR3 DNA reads TGCAGCGCCAGATGGGGAAACACCGGGGAGCTGTTTTTT. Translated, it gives CSARWGNTGELFF.